What follows are 25 T cell receptor beta chains derived from one specimen sequenced in a study of T cells after yellow fever vaccination. One entry per CDR3 protein, called by TCRdb with MiXCR from the 5' RACE reads. The sample has 300,000 to 450,000 distinct CDR3 sequences, under 7.5% seen once. The input for sequencing was PBMCs, taken 5 days after the yellow fever booster vaccination. The origin of the receptors is a man aged 25 to 40 who received the YFV17D yellow fever vaccine.

The CDR3, as DNA: TGTGCCAGCAGCCAAAGGCCAGCGGGAGGGCACAATGAGCAGTTCTTC. Amino acids: CASSQRPAGGHNEQFF. The chain has TRBV14 and TRBJ2-1; 10 positions match TRBD2. J lost 5 bases, V lost 2 bases, and 6 bases had no gene match. The CDR3 totals 16 residues. The germline V gene has CDR1 SGHDN and CDR2 FVKESK.

The CDR3: CASQKGTSATDTQYF. The CDR3 DNA reads as TGCGCCAGTCAGAAGGGGACTAGCGCCACAGATACGCAGTATTTT. The V gene is TRBV4-1, the J gene TRBJ2-3, with 10 bases lining up with TRBD2. Trimming removed 9 bases from V and 2 bases from J; junction bases left unmatched: 8. Germline V gene sequence: CDR1 MGHRA, CDR2 YSYEKL. The CDR3 runs to 15 residues.

This clonotype was picked up many times. CDR3 amino acids: CASSLDRYTDTQYF. The CDR3 DNA reads as TGTGCCAGCAGCTTAGATCGGTACACAGATACGCAGTATTTT. The rearrangement joins TRBV7-2 to TRBJ2-3; D remains ambiguous. The CDR3 has 14 residues. Deletions cut 1 base from V and 2 bases from J, with 7 bases between. The V gene's germline CDR1 is SGHTA and CDR2 FQGNSA.

In its sample, this clonotype was seen a few times. CDR3 in amino acids: CSALGQALYEQYF. The CDR3 nucleotides are TGCAGTGCCCTGGGACAGGCCCTCTACGAGCAGTACTTC. The J gene is TRBJ2-7, the V gene TRBV20-1, with TRBD1 identical over 8 bases. This CDR3 has 13 residues. Germline lookup yields CDR1 DFQATT and CDR2 SNEGSKA (reference sequence). J lost 3 bases, V lost 6 bases, and 7 bases had no gene match.

This clonotype has just a few counts. The genes are TRBV4-3 and TRBJ1-6, with D uncertain. Per the germline V gene, CDR1 is LGHNA and CDR2 is YSLEER. Trimming left V 3 bases short and J 5 bases short, with 2 bases between. This CDR3 spans 12 amino acids. The CDR3 DNA reads as TGCGCCAGCAGCCACCATAATTCACCCCTCCACTTT. Amino acid sequence: CASSHHNSPLHF.

The rearrangement links TRBV20-1 to TRBJ2-3; 9 bases are shared with TRBD2. V was clipped by 1 base and J by 4 bases; unmatched bases: 6. CDR3 length: 15 residues. Germline V gives CDR1 DFQATT, CDR2 SNEGSKA (reference sequence). The CDR3 DNA follows: TGCAGTGCTAGAGTGGCGGGAGGGCCCCCAGATACGCAGTATTTT. It translates to CSARVAGGPPDTQYF.

Many counts were recorded for this clonotype. The chain employs TRBV5-6 and TRBJ2-3, with D uncertain. The CDR3 length is 15 residues. Germline V lookup: CDR1 SGHDT, CDR2 YYEEEE. V was trimmed by 4 bases and J by 3 bases, leaving 15 bases between them. As DNA, the CDR3 is TGTGCCAGCAGCCCAGCTCCCGGGCTGACAGATACGCAGTATTTT. Amino acids: CASSPAPGLTDTQYF.

The chain employs TRBV5-6 and TRBJ2-7; TRBD1 might be the D (6 bases). V dropped 4 bases and J dropped 6 bases, with 17 bases sitting between them. The germline V gene encodes CDR1 SGHDT and CDR2 YYEEEE. CDR3 size: 14 residues. CDR3 in amino acids: CASSSGQKGGEQYF. In nucleotides, the CDR3 is TGTGCCAGCAGCAGTGGACAGAAGGGTGGCGAGCAGTACTTC.

This clonotype has a handful of counts. V and J are TRBV29-1 and TRBJ2-3; weak D call: TRBD2 (5 bases). The CDR3 covers 12 residues. Germline lookup yields CDR1 SQVTM and CDR2 ANQGSEA. The germline V and J ends were trimmed by 6 bases and 2 bases, with 9 bases remaining between them. CDR3 bases: TGCAGCGTGGACGGGGTCACAGATACGCAGTATTTT. It is translated as CSVDGVTDTQYF.

This clonotype has only a few counts. This chain uses TRBV5-1 with TRBJ2-5; 12 bases fit TRBD1. This CDR3 has 15 amino acids. Germline loops: CDR1 SGHRS, CDR2 YFSETQ. J lost 4 bases, V lost 3 bases, and 4 bases had no gene match. CDR3 in amino acids: CASSSRDRGLETQYF. In DNA, the CDR3 is TGCGCCAGCAGCTCACGGGACAGGGGGCTAGAGACCCAGTACTTC.

This clonotype occurred many times. The gene calls are TRBV3-1 and TRBJ1-1, with D unresolved. With 7 bases removed from V and 5 bases from J, the gap between germline ends came to 20 bases. Germline values: CDR1 LGHDT, CDR2 YNNKEL (reference sequence). CDR3 length: 15 amino acids. The CDR3 DNA sequence: TGTGCCAGCATCACCGCGGGAACTCCTAAGACTGAAGCTTTCTTT. It codes for CASITAGTPKTEAFF.

This clonotype has only a few counts. The V call is TRBV6-2 or TRBV6-3, the J call TRBJ2-7; D might be TRBD1 (5 bases). The V and J ends lost 2 bases and 4 bases respectively, with 9 bases between them. This CDR3 is built from 13 residues. Germline values: CDR1 MNHEY, CDR2 SVGEGT. The CDR3 reads CASSYRQHYEQYF. The CDR3 bases are TGTGCCAGCAGTTACCGACAGCATTACGAGCAGTACTTC.

The rearrangement joins TRBV7-6 to TRBJ2-1; D might be TRBD1 (5 bases). CDR3 length: 14 residues. V was trimmed by 10 bases and J by 0 bases, leaving 13 bases between them. From germline, CDR1 is SGHVS and CDR2 FNYEAQ. Here the CDR3 reads CATKGPLSYNEQFF. Here the CDR3 DNA reads TGTGCCACCAAGGGGCCACTCTCCTACAATGAGCAGTTCTTC.

This clonotype was counted ten times or more. The V and J genes are TRBV5-1 and TRBJ2-3; possibly TRBD1 or TRBD2 for D (6 bases each). There are 13 residues in the CDR3. Trimming left V 7 bases short and J 6 bases short, with 15 bases between. Germline V gives CDR1 SGHRS, CDR2 YFSETQ. The CDR3 DNA reads TGCGCCAGCTCACCCCCCGGGGGCGATACGCAGTATTTT. Its protein product is CASSPPGGDTQYF.

The rearrangement uses TRBV11-2 and TRBJ2-7; D is unclear. The germline V gene has CDR1 SGHAT and CDR2 FQNNGV. The CDR3 has 13 amino acids. V lost 1 base and J lost 2, with 6 bases in between. The CDR3 region has the DNA TGTGCCAGCAGCTTAGTAGTGGCCTACGAGCAGTACTTC. Translated, it gives CASSLVVAYEQYF.

This clonotype came up a few times. The chain has TRBV12-3 or TRBV12-4 and TRBJ2-3, with 12 positions matching TRBD2. The CDR3 length is 17 residues. Unmatched junction bases numbered 6, after V lost 3 bases and J lost 2 bases. The CDR3 sequence is CASSFRASGRVTDTQYF. As DNA, the CDR3 is TGTGCCAGCAGTTTTCGGGCTAGCGGGAGGGTCACAGATACGCAGTATTTT.

The V and J genes are TRBV7-8 and TRBJ2-7; D gene uncertain. With 5 bases removed from V and 1 base from J, the gap between germline ends came to 6 bases. CDR3 length: 12 residues. Germline V gene lookup returns CDR1 SGHVS and CDR2 FQNEAQ. The CDR3 sequence: CASSAASYEQYF. CDR3 bases: TGTGCCAGCAGCGCCGCATCCTACGAGCAGTACTTC.

The V and J genes are TRBV20-1 and TRBJ1-5; D is unresolved. CDR1 is DFQATT and CDR2 is SNEGSKA in the germline V gene (reference sequence). This CDR3 spans 14 amino acids. V was clipped by 7 bases and J by 4 bases, with 17 bases between them. CDR3: CSGGWLGSNQPQHF. The CDR3, as DNA: TGCAGTGGCGGTTGGCTCGGGTCAAATCAGCCCCAGCATTTT.

This clonotype was detected a few times. The CDR3 sequence: CSAVPGQETQYF. DNA of the CDR3: TGCAGCGCCGTCCCAGGGCAAGAGACCCAGTACTTC. The chain recombines TRBV29-1 with TRBJ2-5; perhaps TRBD1 as D (5 bases). Trimming removed 7 bases from V and 2 bases from J, with 11 bases in between. There are 12 residues in the CDR3. Germline assignment: CDR1 SQVTM and CDR2 ANQGSEA.

This rearrangement joins TRBV4-1 to TRBJ2-2; possible D gene TRBD2, 5 bases. Looked up from germline, CDR1 is MGHRA and CDR2 is YSYEKL. The V gene lost 3 bases and the J gene lost 7 bases, with 15 bases spanning the gap. This CDR3 is 15 amino acids long. CDR3 sequence: CASSHSVRAHGELFF. In nucleotides, the CDR3 is TGCGCCAGCAGCCATTCCGTGCGGGCTCACGGGGAGCTGTTTTTT.

This clonotype was observed at least ten times. The chain has TRBV20-1 and TRBJ2-5; 7 positions agree with TRBD1. This CDR3 has 12 amino acids. Germline CDR1 reads DFQATT; CDR2 reads SNEGSKA (reference sequence). Unmatched junction bases numbered 1, after V lost 1 base and J lost 5 bases. The CDR3 region has the DNA TGCAGTGCTAGAGGGGGACAGGAGACCCAGTACTTC. Residues: CSARGGQETQYF.

The sample holds a few counts of this clonotype. The chain links TRBV5-1 to TRBJ2-7; TRBD2 agrees at 8 bases. The CDR3 runs 14 residues. Germline-derived CDR1 and CDR2 are SGHRS and YFSETQ. V was clipped by 7 bases and J by 0 bases; unmatched bases: 6. The CDR3, as DNA: TGCGCCAGCGGAACTAGCGGACCCTCCTACGAGCAGTACTTC. This sequence encodes CASGTSGPSYEQYF.

The CDR3 is CSARDYGPETQYF. As DNA, the CDR3 is TGCAGTGCTAGAGATTACGGGCCAGAGACCCAGTACTTC. V is TRBV20-1 and J is TRBJ2-5; D unclear. CDR3 length: 13 residues. Germline values: CDR1 DFQATT, CDR2 SNEGSKA (reference sequence). The V end was cut by 0 bases, the J end by 4 bases, with 9 bases between.

This clonotype was counted only a few times. This sequence joins TRBV28 and TRBJ2-5, with 9 bases identical to TRBD2. The CDR3 has 16 amino acids. V dropped 6 bases and J dropped 9; count of bases not matched to a gene: 17. Germline lookup yields CDR1 MDHEN and CDR2 SYDVKM. The CDR3 region has the DNA TGTGCCAGCAGCCTCCCACAAGCGGGAGGCCTAGGGGCCCAGTACTTC. Its protein is CASSLPQAGGLGAQYF.

As regards this clonotype: Mismatch with germline at one junction end may stem from a read error. The chain couples TRBV20-1 to TRBJ2-1; 7 nucleotides agree with TRBD2. The CDR3 consists of 16 residues. CDR1 and CDR2 from the germline V gene are DFQATT and SNEGSKA (reference sequence). CDR3 coding DNA: TGCTGTGCCACCTCGCGACTAGCAGAATCCTACAATGAGCAGTTCTTC. The encoded protein is CCATSRLAESYNEQFF.